The T cell receptor (beta chain) under discussion was sequenced for a study of PD-1 blockade in classical Hodgkin lymphoma (dated by TCRdb to the early 2020s). Context from the whole study: Nivolumab dosing was 3 mg/kg intravenously every 2 weeks, continuing until either disease progression or unacceptable toxicity. To define a peripheral blood immune signature of response to PD-1 blockade in classical Hodgkin lymphoma, the study combined TCR beta sequencing with CyTOF. Points the paper makes about the study in general: Baseline TCR diversity was reported to be lower in newly diagnosed patients than in healthy donors, and even lower in relapsed/refractory patients. Trial patients with a complete response had baseline diversity similar to that of newly diagnosed patients, while partial responders and progressors had significantly lower diversity. The study was restricted to a single clinical trial cohort, and the causes of repertoire differences, possibly disease activity or prior therapy, were left undefined. By C4D1, a significant rise was seen in CD4+ TCR diversity but not in CD8+ TCR diversity (p=0.0027 vs p=0.16), and the rise was most apparent among complete responders (p=0.02). Lower diversity was seen in patients whose nivolumab began less than 1 year after ASCT, and these patients were left out of later analyses so that immune reconstitution would not confound the results.

Points on this clone: What this receptor recognizes is not known. The sample holds no much larger clone one base away, and base qualities are not on file.

The sample's time point label, in plain terms: cycle 1 day 1 (C1D1), immediately before nivolumab initiation. Relapse after autologous stem cell transplantation had occurred in all trial patients, and cohorts A, B and C were distinguished by prior brentuximab vedotin exposure. The trial cohort included 45 to 65 patients with relapsed/refractory classical Hodgkin lymphoma, and each patient had a best overall response of complete response, partial response or progressive disease. In the multi-cohort phase II CheckMate 205 trial, trial patients received single-agent nivolumab. An independent review committee assessed best overall response by applying the 2007 International Working Group response criteria. Trial PBMCs were obtained immediately prior to nivolumab initiation (C1D1) and on therapy at cycle 2 day 1 and cycle 4 day 1. Peripheral blood was collected in 8 mL Vacutainer Cell Preparation Tubes, from which PBMCs were isolated by centrifugation and then cryopreserved.

Cut back by 9 bases and 6 bases, the V and J ends lie 11 bases apart. The CDR3 sequence holds 11 residues, the cysteine and phenylalanine included. This entry keeps only the CDR3 DNA: 33 bases, framed from base 1. CDR1 and CDR2, looked up from the germline V gene (reference sequence), are LNHDA and SQIVND. Genomic DNA was isolated using the Qiagen DNeasy kit from unsorted PBMCs as well as from negatively selected CD4+ and CD8+ fractions. TCR beta CDR3 regions were subjected to amplification by immunoSEQ multiplex PCR with primers that anneal to V and J segments. A synthetic immune receptor repertoire was used to minimize amplification bias, and any remaining bias was removed computationally after sequencing. As for the original processing: Custom Python scripts were used to quantify repertoire diversity as the Shannon entropy index. Unsorted, CD4+ and CD8+ repertoires were analyzed separately, except in combined analyses where CD4+ and CD8+ sequences were merged in silico. Clonal expansion was defined as at least a 2-fold frequency increase after treatment relative to C1D1, with a pseudocount of 0.5 for undetected baseline clones. Singleton clones were defined as clones with 0 or 1 copy at C1D1, and non-singleton clones were defined as clones with 2 or more copies. Clones expanded in unsorted samples were assigned a CD4+, CD8+ or unknown annotation through matching of protein sequences in sorted samples from the same patient. Wilcoxon tests on paired samples were used to test diversity changes from C1D1 to C4D1. Imported from immuneACCESS, the table was reduced by TCRdb to in-frame sequences with V and J called. These copies leave out some clones; in studies compared against another copy, an unresolved V gene accounts for under half, and the cause of the remainder is not known. V, J and clone size reflect that table, while D and trimming were determined from the DNA. Across this sample there are around 1,200 clones, with around 86% seen only once. The ten largest make up over 55% of the sample.

The chain uses TRBV19 and TRBJ1-1; no confident D gene assignment can be made. The receptor's source is a human donor with classical Hodgkin lymphoma. Source: peripheral blood mononuclear cells (PBMCs), taken at baseline. The sequence in DNA is TGTGCCAGCGTCGGATCGGCTGAAGCTTTCTTT. Its amino acids are CASVGSAEAFF. The CDR3 plus the reference TRBV19 and TRBJ1-1 genes for the other parts give the full variable domain: DGGITQSPKYLFRKEGQNVTLSCEQNLNHDAMYWYRQDPGQGLRLIYYSQIVNDFQKGDIAEGYSVSREKKESFPLTVTSAQKNPTAFYLCASVGSAEAFFGQGTRLTVV.